This entry is about one T cell receptor (beta chain). These data originate in a study of control samples from healthy donors and cancer patients. The protocol was immunoSEQ multiplex PCR, while the TCRdb copy is restricted to in-frame clones and leaves out a portion. The sample records around 94,000 clones, about 88% being singletons. Sequencing used blood. The clonotype originates from a woman in her fifties or sixties in good health.

DNA for the CDR3: TGTGCCAGCAGTTACCCACAACAGGGCCCGAACACTGAAGCTTTCTTT. As protein: CASSYPQQGPNTEAFF. The chain has TRBV6-2 or TRBV6-3 and TRBJ1-1; D is perhaps TRBD1 (6 bases). Per germline, CDR1 MNHEY and CDR2 SVGEGT. The CDR3 sequence is 16 residues long. V dropped 2 bases and J dropped 1 base, with 14 bases sitting between them.